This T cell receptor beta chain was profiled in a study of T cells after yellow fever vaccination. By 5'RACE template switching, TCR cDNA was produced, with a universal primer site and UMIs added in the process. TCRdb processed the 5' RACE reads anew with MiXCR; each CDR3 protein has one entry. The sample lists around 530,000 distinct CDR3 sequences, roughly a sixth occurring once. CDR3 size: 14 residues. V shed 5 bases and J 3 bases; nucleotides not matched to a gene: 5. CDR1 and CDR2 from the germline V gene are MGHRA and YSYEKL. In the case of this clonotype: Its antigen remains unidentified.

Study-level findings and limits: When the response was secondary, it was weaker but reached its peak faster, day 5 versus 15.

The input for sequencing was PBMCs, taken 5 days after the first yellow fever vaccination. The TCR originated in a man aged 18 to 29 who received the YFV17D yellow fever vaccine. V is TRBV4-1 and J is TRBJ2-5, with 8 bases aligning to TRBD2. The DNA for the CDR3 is TGCGCCAGCAGCACGGGTAGCGGGGAAGAGACCCAGTACTTC. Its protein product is CASSTGSGEETQYF.